The 23 T cell receptor beta chains below were found in one sample sequenced in a study of blood T cell repertoires in COVID-19. Using immunoSEQ multiplex PCR, the repertoire was profiled, and TCRdb retains in-frame clones only, with some absent. The sample lists about 61,000 clones; roughly nine tenths were seen once. Material: peripheral blood. The source of these receptors is a man at least 80 years old in a cohort sampled during active COVID-19.

The J gene is TRBJ2-2, the V gene TRBV6-1; 16 positions agree with TRBD2. Germline CDR1 reads MNHNS; CDR2 reads SASEGT. V lost 2 bases and J lost 5; bases outside the gene matches: 11. The CDR3 has 20 residues. CDR3 amino acids: CASSERLSGLAGGRTGELFF. The CDR3 nucleotides read TGTGCCAGCAGTGAACGACTCTCGGGACTAGCGGGAGGGCGAACCGGGGAGCTGTTTTTT.

The chain uses TRBV5-1 and TRBJ1-2; D gene uncertain. Germline CDR1 is SGHRS and CDR2 is YFSETQ. The CDR3 has 13 residues. V was shortened by 4 bases and J by 8 bases, with 15 bases between the two germline ends. The chain's CDR3 is CASSDGNPIGYTF. The CDR3 DNA follows: TGCGCCAGCAGCGACGGGAACCCTATAGGCTACACCTTC.

This rearrangement joins TRBV18 to TRBJ1-2, with D perhaps TRBD1 (6 bases). V lost 3 bases to trimming and J lost 5 bases, with 13 bases between them. The CDR3 contains 14 residues. Germline V gene lookup returns CDR1 KGHSH and CDR2 LQKENI. CDR3 loop: CASSPSDRPYGYTF. In nucleotides, the CDR3 is TGTGCCAGCTCACCGAGTGACAGGCCATATGGCTACACCTTC.

With respect to this clone: Different DNA sequences within this sample yield the same CDR3. V and J are TRBV7-8 and TRBJ2-7; TRBD2 is a possible D gene (5 bases). Germline lookup yields CDR1 SGHVS and CDR2 FQNEAQ. Trimming stripped 5 bases from V and 1 base from J, with 9 bases between. The CDR3 is 13 amino acids. The CDR3 reads CASSPPGSYEQYF. In DNA, the CDR3 is TGTGCCAGCAGCCCCCCGGGGTCCTACGAGCAGTACTTC.

The chain recombines TRBV5-1 with TRBJ2-1, with 9 nucleotides matching TRBD2. This CDR3 region has 15 residues. Germline CDR1 and CDR2: SGHRS and YFSETQ. J gave up 7 bases and V 4 bases, and 9 bases lay outside the gene matches. The CDR3 spells CASSPERGAWNEQFF. In DNA form, the CDR3 reads TGCGCCAGCAGCCCCGAGCGGGGGGCTTGGAATGAGCAGTTCTTC.

The gene calls are TRBV19 and TRBJ2-5; 10 nucleotides align to TRBD1. V was clipped by 4 bases and J by 5 bases; unmatched bases: 10. CDR1 and CDR2 (germline): LNHDA, SQIVND (reference sequence). The CDR3 length is 16 residues. CDR3 bases: TGTGCCAGTAGTAATACCGGGACAGGGGTTTGGGAGACCCAGTACTTC. Protein product: CASSNTGTGVWETQYF.

The chain joins TRBV19 to TRBJ2-7; perhaps TRBD2 as D (7 bases). The germline V gene encodes CDR1 LNHDA and CDR2 SQIVND (reference sequence). CDR3 length equals 14 residues. Trimming cost V 3 bases and J 4 bases, with 13 bases left between them. The CDR3 loop is CASSIRGGGYEQYF. DNA of the CDR3: TGTGCCAGTAGTATCAGGGGCGGGGGATACGAGCAGTACTTC. Full variable domain (remainder filled in from reference TRBV19 and TRBJ2-7): DGGITQSPKYLFRKEGQNVTLSCEQNLNHDAMYWYRQDPGQGLRLIYYSQIVNDFQKGDIAEGYSVSREKKESFPLTVTSAQKNPTAFYLCASSIRGGGYEQYFGPGTRLTVT.

This chain links TRBV27 with TRBJ1-1, with D perhaps TRBD1 (5 bases). Trimming took off 8 bases at V and 2 bases at J, with 18 bases between the two ends. The CDR3 is 15 residues long. Germline V CDR1 and CDR2: MNHEY, SMNVEV (reference sequence). The CDR3 loop is CASQEQGALNTEAFF. The CDR3 bases are TGTGCCAGCCAGGAGCAGGGCGCGCTAAACACTGAAGCTTTCTTT.

DNA for the CDR3: TGTGCCAGCAGACCTCCCGGGGGTGCAACTAATGAAAAACTGTTTTTT. Translated, it gives CASRPPGGATNEKLFF. The chain couples TRBV25-1 to TRBJ1-4, with D maybe TRBD1 (5 bases). This CDR3 contains 16 residues. Trimming removed 6 bases from V and 0 bases from J, with 14 bases in between. The germline CDR1 and CDR2 sequences are MGHDK and SYGVNS.

The chain is built from TRBV19 and TRBJ1-2; tentatively, D is TRBD1 (6 bases). Per germline, CDR1 LNHDA and CDR2 SQIVND (reference sequence). The V gene lost 4 bases and the J gene lost 4 bases, with 16 bases spanning the gap. The CDR3 contains 15 residues. The CDR3 DNA sequence: TGTGCCAGTAGTACAACCATGGCCAGGGGCTATGGCTACACCTTC. Translation gives CASSTTMARGYGYTF.

The chain has TRBV5-1 and TRBJ2-3, with 9 bases aligning to TRBD1. The CDR3 has 14 amino acids. Trimming cost V 3 bases and J 1 base; bases outside gene matches: 0. Germline V gene sequence: CDR1 SGHRS, CDR2 YFSETQ. The CDR3 protein is CASSWTGGTDTQYF. The CDR3, as DNA: TGCGCCAGCAGCTGGACAGGGGGCACAGATACGCAGTATTTT.

The V and J genes are TRBV7-3 and TRBJ2-3, with D tentatively TRBD2 (6 bases). CDR3 length: 15 residues. CDR1 SGHTA and CDR2 FQGTGA come from the germline V gene. The V end was cut by 2 bases, the J end by 2 bases, with 11 bases between. CDR3: CASSLRPDYTDTQYF. DNA for the CDR3: TGTGCCAGCAGCTTACGGCCGGACTACACAGATACGCAGTATTTT.

The V call is TRBV11-3, the J call TRBJ1-2, with no clear D. V lost 1 base to trimming and J lost 4 bases, with 4 bases between them. Per germline, CDR1 SGHNT and CDR2 YENEEA. The CDR3 consists of 12 residues. The DNA for the CDR3 is TGTGCCAGCAGCTTAGGGCCCTATGGCTACACCTTC. Translated: CASSLGPYGYTF.

This clone was seen a single time. CDR3 residues: CASSGTGLSNEKLFF. The CDR3 DNA sequence: TGTGCCAGCAGCGGGACAGGGCTTAGTAATGAAAAACTGTTTTTT. The chain uses TRBV5-6 and TRBJ1-4, with 9 bases fitting TRBD1. The CDR3 is 15 residues long. Germline assignment: CDR1 SGHDT and CDR2 YYEEEE. With 4 bases clipped from V and 4 bases from J, the junction kept 5 bases outside the gene matches.

The V and J genes are TRBV24-1 and TRBJ2-3; 8 nucleotides line up with TRBD2. Germline loops: CDR1 KGHDR, CDR2 SFDVKD. The CDR3 is made up of 18 amino acids. V dropped 4 bases and J dropped 2; count of bases not matched to a gene: 13. The CDR3: CATSDRDYQRGNTDTQYF. CDR3 nucleotides: TGTGCCACCAGTGACCGCGACTACCAGCGGGGGAACACAGATACGCAGTATTTT.

This CDR3 reads CASSYGGGGRAEKLFF. CDR3 nucleotides: TGTGCCAGCAGTTACGGCGGCGGGGGGCGGGCTGAAAAACTGTTTTTT. The V call is TRBV28, the J call TRBJ1-4; perhaps TRBD1 as D (6 bases). This CDR3 spans 16 amino acids. With 4 bases removed from V and 7 bases from J, the gap between germline ends came to 19 bases. Germline V gene lookup returns CDR1 MDHEN and CDR2 SYDVKM.

The chain couples TRBV18 to TRBJ2-1; 9 bases map to TRBD1. Trimming cost V 4 bases and J 0 bases; bases outside gene matches: 7. Germline V lookup: CDR1 KGHSH, CDR2 LQKENI. The CDR3 totals 17 residues. The CDR3 here is CASSQTMTGGSYNEQFF. As DNA, the CDR3 is TGTGCCAGCTCACAAACCATGACAGGGGGCTCCTACAATGAGCAGTTCTTC.

This rearrangement joins TRBV10-2 to TRBJ1-1; possible D gene TRBD1, 6 bases. Germline-derived CDR1 and CDR2 are WSHSY and SAAADI. With 4 bases removed from V and 3 bases from J, the gap between germline ends came to 15 bases. The CDR3 consists of 15 residues. The CDR3 DNA reads as TGCGCCAGCAGTGGCCGCGGGGGGGCCGACACTGAAGCTTTCTTT. Protein: CASSGRGGADTEAFF.

The chain joins TRBV7-8 to TRBJ1-3, with a weak D call TRBD1 (6 bases). The ends were cut back, 0 bases at V and 0 bases at J, with 12 bases in the middle. Germline CDR1 SGHVS, CDR2 FQNEAQ. CDR3 length: 17 amino acids. CDR3 coding DNA: TGTGCCAGCAGCTTAGCAGGGGGGGACTCCTCTGGAAACACCATATATTTT. Encoded protein: CASSLAGGDSSGNTIYF.

This clone has just a few counts. The J gene is TRBJ2-2, the V gene TRBV12-5; 10 bases line up with TRBD1. From germline, CDR1 is LGHNT and CDR2 FRNRAP. Trimming at V came to 7 bases and at J to 5 bases, leaving 10 bases not matched to a gene. This CDR3 contains 16 residues. The CDR3 loop is CASVPIDRGQTGELFF. The CDR3, as DNA: TGTGCTAGTGTTCCGATCGACAGGGGGCAGACCGGGGAGCTGTTTTTT.

The J gene is TRBJ2-7, the V gene TRBV11-2, with 7 positions matching TRBD1. CDR1 SGHAT and CDR2 FQNNGV come from the germline V gene. The CDR3 contains 16 residues. The V segment lost 6 bases and the J segment 3 bases; nucleotides outside the gene matches: 14. Here the CDR3 reads CASSYRSHRDSYEQYF. The DNA for the CDR3 is TGTGCCAGCAGTTATAGAAGCCACCGGGACAGCTACGAGCAGTACTTC.

This clone was counted a single time. The rearrangement joins TRBV21-1 to TRBJ2-7; TRBD2 is the table's D call, not checked against the DNA. TRBV21-1 represents a pseudogene. The CDR3 is 11 amino acids. CDR3 region: CASSRGHEQYF. The CDR3 bases are TGTGCCAGCAGCAGAGGCCACGAGCAGTACTTC.

This chain uses TRBV29-1 with TRBJ1-3; D remains ambiguous. CDR1 is SQVTM, CDR2 ANQGSEA, per germline. Trimming shortened V by 4 bases and J by 2 bases, and 12 bases separated the two germline ends. The CDR3 consists of 14 residues. The CDR3 sequence is CSVGVFGAGNTIYF. CDR3 coding DNA: TGCAGCGTTGGGGTATTCGGGGCTGGAAACACCATATATTTT.